Below, 7 T cell receptor beta chains from the same sample are listed, as sequenced in a study of beta chain features in type 1 diabetes. Study results and caveats: Shorter TCRB CDR3s, moderately but significantly so, were found in Type 1 diabetes patients in all four CD4+ subsets.

The antigens for these receptors are not known. Sequenced material consisted of expressed TCRB transcripts (all of the isolated RNA was reverse transcribed). Only in-frame clones appear in the TCRdb table, and some are missing; sequencing was by immunoSEQ multiplex PCR. The sample records 300,000 to 400,000 clones, 9.6% being singletons. The sequenced sample was central memory CD4+ T cells from blood. The origin of the receptors is a man aged 30 to 39 with type 1 diabetes.

The table lists this clone with a few counts. The chain uses TRBV6-5 and TRBJ2-3; D may be TRBD1 (7 bases). In germline, CDR1 is MNHEY, CDR2 SVGAGI. This CDR3 has 14 residues. Trimming left V 0 bases short and J 6 bases short, with 10 bases between. The CDR3, as DNA: TGTGCCAGCAGTTACTCACAGGGGAGGGATACGCAGTATTTT. It specifies CASSYSQGRDTQYF.

This clone has at least ten counts. The chain employs TRBV2 and TRBJ1-2; D might be TRBD1 (5 bases). Trimming took 3 bases from V and 4 from J, leaving 6 bases between them. The V gene's germline CDR1 is SNHLY and CDR2 FYNNEI. The CDR3 runs 12 residues. This CDR3 is CASSERGYGYTF. The CDR3 nucleotides are TGTGCCAGCAGTGAGAGGGGCTATGGCTACACCTTC.

V gene TRBV25-1 combines with J gene TRBJ2-3; 7 bases fit TRBD2. V lost 0 bases to trimming and J lost 3 bases; unmatched junction nucleotides: 3. The germline V gene has CDR1 MGHDK and CDR2 SYGVNS. CDR3 length equals 15 residues. CDR3 loop: CASSEYKRETDTQYF. As DNA, the CDR3 is TGTGCCAGCAGTGAATATAAGCGGGAAACAGATACGCAGTATTTT.

The rearrangement links TRBV29-1 to TRBJ1-2; 12 nucleotides align to TRBD1. Germline V gives CDR1 SQVTM, CDR2 ANQGSEA. Trimming removed 5 bases from V and 4 bases from J; junction bases left unmatched: 5. CDR3 length equals 14 residues. The CDR3 is CSVLRDRGLYGYTF. As DNA, the CDR3 is TGCAGCGTTCTCCGGGACAGGGGGCTCTATGGCTACACCTTC.

V is TRBV5-1 and J is TRBJ2-6; D remains unclear. The CDR3 is 17 amino acids. CDR1 is SGHRS and CDR2 is YFSETQ in the germline V gene. Deletions cut 4 bases from V and 2 bases from J, with 16 bases between. CDR3 protein: CASSTGRLSAGANVLTF. The CDR3 DNA reads TGCGCCAGCAGCACCGGACGGTTAAGTGCTGGGGCCAACGTCCTGACTTTC.

This clone occurred many times. The chain has TRBV5-4 and TRBJ2-1, with D possibly matching TRBD2 (6 bases). The length of the CDR3 is 15 residues. CDR1 and CDR2 (germline): SGHNT, YYREEE (reference sequence). V was pared by 4 bases and J by 9 bases, with 20 bases between. The CDR3 nucleotides read TGTGCCAGCAGCCGCGGGACCCAAGTAAACTTTGAGCAGTTCTTC. Translation: CASSRGTQVNFEQFF.

The chain combines TRBV6-6 with TRBJ2-5; 9 positions agree with TRBD1. This CDR3 comprises 15 residues. The germline V gene encodes CDR1 MNHNY and CDR2 SVGAGI (reference sequence). V dropped 5 bases and J dropped 5; count of bases not matched to a gene: 9. CDR3 in DNA: TGTGCCAGCAGTGAGGACAGGGGTGGACGGGAGACCCAGTACTTC. Protein product: CASSEDRGGRETQYF.